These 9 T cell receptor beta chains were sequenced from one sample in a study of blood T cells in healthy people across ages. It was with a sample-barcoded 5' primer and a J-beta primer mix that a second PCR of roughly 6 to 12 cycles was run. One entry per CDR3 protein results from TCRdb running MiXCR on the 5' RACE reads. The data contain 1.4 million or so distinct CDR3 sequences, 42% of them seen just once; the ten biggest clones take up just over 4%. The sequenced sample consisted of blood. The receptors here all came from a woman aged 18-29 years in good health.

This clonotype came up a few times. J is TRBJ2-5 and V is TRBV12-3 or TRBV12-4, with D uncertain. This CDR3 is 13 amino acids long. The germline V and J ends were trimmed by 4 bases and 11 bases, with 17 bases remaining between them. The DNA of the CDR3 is TGTGCCAGCAGTTCGAGGTACCGTGGTGAGCAGTACTTC. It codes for CASSSRYRGEQYF.

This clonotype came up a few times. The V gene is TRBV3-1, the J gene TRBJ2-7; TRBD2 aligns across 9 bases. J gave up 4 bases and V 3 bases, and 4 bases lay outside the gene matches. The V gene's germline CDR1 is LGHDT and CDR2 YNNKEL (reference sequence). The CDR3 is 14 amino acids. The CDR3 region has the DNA TGTGCCAGCAGCCAGGCTAGCGGGGAATACGAGCAGTACTTC. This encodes CASSQASGEYEQYF.

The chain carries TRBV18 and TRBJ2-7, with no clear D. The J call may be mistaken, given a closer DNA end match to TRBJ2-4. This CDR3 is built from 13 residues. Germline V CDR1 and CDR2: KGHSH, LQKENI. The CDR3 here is CASSEDAKNIQYF. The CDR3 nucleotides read TGTGCCAGCTCAGAGGACGCCAAAAACATTCAGTACTTC.

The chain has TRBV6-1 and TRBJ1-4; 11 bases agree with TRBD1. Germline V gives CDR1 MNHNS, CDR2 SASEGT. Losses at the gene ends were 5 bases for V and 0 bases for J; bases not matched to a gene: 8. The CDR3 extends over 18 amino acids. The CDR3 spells CASSRTGGKMATNEKLFF. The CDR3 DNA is TGTGCCAGCAGTCGGACAGGGGGCAAAATGGCAACTAATGAAAAACTGTTTTTT.

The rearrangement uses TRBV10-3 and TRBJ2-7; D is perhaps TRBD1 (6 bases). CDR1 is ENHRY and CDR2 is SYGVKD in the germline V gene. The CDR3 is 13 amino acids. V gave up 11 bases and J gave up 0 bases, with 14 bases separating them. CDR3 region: CAVGQLSSYEQYF. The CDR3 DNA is TGTGCCGTCGGACAGTTAAGCTCCTACGAGCAGTACTTC.

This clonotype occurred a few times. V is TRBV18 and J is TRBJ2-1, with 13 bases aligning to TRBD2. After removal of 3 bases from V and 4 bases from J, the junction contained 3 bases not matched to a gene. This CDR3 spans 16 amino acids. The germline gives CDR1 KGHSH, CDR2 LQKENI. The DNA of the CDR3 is TGTGCCAGCTCACCCATGGGACTAGCGGGGTACAATGAGCAGTTCTTC. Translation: CASSPMGLAGYNEQFF.

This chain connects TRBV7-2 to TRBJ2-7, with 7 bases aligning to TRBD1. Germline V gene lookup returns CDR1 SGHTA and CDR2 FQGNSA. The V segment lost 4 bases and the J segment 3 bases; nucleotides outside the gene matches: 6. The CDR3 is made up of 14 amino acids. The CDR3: CASSSRDRNYEQYF. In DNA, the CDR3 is TGTGCCAGCAGCTCCCGGGACAGAAACTACGAGCAGTACTTC.

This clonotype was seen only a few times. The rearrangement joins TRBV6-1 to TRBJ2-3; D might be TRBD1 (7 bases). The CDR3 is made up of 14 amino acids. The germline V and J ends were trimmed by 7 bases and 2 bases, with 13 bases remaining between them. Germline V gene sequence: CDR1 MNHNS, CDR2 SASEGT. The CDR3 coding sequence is TGTGCCAGCACTCCCAGGGGGGTCACAGATACGCAGTATTTT. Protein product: CASTPRGVTDTQYF.

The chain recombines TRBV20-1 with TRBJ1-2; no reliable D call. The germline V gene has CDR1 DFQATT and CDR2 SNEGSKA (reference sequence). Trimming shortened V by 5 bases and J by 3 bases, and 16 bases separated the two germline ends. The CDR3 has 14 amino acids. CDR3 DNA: TGCAGTGCTCCCCCTGACAACATGGACTATGGCTACACCTTC. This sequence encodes CSAPPDNMDYGYTF.